This TCR beta chain was recovered during a study of cytomegalovirus exposure and HLA in healthy donors. General study findings and limits: Earlier analysis looked at TCR beta V segments, and most were productive about 90% or about 30% of the time. Later, an analysis found that common viral pathogens appeared to be linked with several of the most significant clusters. For presence/absence analyses, sequencing depth was assumed to be roughly uniform across donors.

PCR used 60 Vbeta primers and 13 Jbeta primers. Sequencing used immunoSEQ multiplex PCR; TCRdb keeps in-frame clones, though not all of them. The data contain about 81,000 clones, approximately 90% of them singletons. The CDR3 runs 14 residues. Trimming shortened V by 2 bases and J by 1 base, and 8 bases separated the two germline ends. The germline V gene has CDR1 SGHTA and CDR2 FQGTGA. This clone was observed once. The antigen remains undetermined. The clonotype comes from a man between 18 and 29 years old in good health and CMV-seronegative. Sequences were obtained from PBMCs. V gene TRBV7-3 combines with J gene TRBJ2-5; D is perhaps TRBD2 (5 bases). CDR3 amino acids: CASSLSRGQETQYF. The CDR3, as DNA: TGTGCCAGCAGCTTATCACGGGGCCAAGAGACCCAGTACTTC.